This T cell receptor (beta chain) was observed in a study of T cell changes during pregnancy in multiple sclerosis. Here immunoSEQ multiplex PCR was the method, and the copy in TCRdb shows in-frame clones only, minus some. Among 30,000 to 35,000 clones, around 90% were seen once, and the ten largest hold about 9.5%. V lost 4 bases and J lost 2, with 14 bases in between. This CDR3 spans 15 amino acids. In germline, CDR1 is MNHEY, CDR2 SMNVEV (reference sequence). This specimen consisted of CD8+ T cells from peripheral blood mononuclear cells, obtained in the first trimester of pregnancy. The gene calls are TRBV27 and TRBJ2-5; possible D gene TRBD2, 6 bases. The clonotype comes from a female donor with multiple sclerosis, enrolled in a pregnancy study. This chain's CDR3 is CASSSDGGVQETQYF. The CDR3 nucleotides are TGTGCCAGCAGTTCGGACGGAGGGGTTCAAGAGACCCAGTACTTC.